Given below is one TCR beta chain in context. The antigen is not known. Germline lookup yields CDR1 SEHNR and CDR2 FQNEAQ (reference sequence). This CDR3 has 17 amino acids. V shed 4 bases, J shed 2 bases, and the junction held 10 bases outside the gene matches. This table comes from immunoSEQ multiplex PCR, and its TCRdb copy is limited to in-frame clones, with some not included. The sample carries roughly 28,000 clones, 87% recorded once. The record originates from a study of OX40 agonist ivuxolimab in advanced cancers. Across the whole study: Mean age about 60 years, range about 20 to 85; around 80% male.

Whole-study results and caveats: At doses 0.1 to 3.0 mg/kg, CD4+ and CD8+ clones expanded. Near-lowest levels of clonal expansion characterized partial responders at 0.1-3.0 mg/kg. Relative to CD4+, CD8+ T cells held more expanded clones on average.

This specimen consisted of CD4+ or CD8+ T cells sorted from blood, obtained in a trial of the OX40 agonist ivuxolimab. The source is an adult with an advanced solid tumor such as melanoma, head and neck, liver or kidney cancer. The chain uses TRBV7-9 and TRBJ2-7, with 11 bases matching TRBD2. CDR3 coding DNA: TGTGCCAGCAGCTACCCGTCGGGACTAGCGGACCCCTACGAGCAGTACTTC. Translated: CASSYPSGLADPYEQYF.